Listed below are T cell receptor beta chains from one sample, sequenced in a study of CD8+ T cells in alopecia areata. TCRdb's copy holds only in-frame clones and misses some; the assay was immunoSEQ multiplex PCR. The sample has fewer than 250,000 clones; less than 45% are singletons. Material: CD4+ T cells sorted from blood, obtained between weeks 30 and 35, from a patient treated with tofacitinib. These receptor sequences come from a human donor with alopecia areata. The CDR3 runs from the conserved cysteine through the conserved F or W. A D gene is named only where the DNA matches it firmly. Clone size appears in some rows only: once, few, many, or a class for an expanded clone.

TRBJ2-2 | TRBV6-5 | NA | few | TGTGCCAGCAGGGCTCCGGGACAACCTGCCGGGGAGCTGTTTTTT | CASRAPGQPAGELFF
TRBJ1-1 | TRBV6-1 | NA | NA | TGTGCCAGCAGTGACCACACTGAAGCTTTCTTT | CASSDHTEAFF
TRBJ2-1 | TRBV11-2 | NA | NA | TGTGCCAGCAGCTTGAGGGGACGGGCGGCGACTTCCTACAATGAGCAGTTCTTC | CASSLRGRAATSYNEQFF
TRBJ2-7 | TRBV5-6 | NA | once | TGTGCCAGCAGCAAGGACCTCATCTCCTACGAGCAGTACTTC | CASSKDLISYEQYF
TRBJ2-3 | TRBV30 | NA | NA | TGTGCCTGGAGTGTACTCGCACAGAGGACAGATACGCAGTATTTT | CAWSVLAQRTDTQYF
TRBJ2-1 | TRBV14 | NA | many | TGTGCCAGCAGCCAAGGGACGGGAGTGTCCGATGAGCAGTTCTTC | CASSQGTGVSDEQFF
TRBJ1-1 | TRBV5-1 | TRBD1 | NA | TGCGCCAGCAGCCCCGGGACAGGGAACACTGAAGCTTTCTTT | CASSPGTGNTEAFF
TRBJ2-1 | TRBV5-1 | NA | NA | TGCGCCAGCAGCCCCTGGGCGGGGAGAGACAATGAGCAGTTCTTC | CASSPWAGRDNEQFF
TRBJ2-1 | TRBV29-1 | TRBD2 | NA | TGCAGCGTTGAATCAGGACTAGACAGAGGCTACAATGAGCAGTTCTTC | CSVESGLDRGYNEQFF
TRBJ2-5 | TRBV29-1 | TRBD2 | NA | TGCAGCGTTGATCCCTTCCCGCGGGGGAGATCAGAGACCCAGTACTTC | CSVDPFPRGRSETQYF
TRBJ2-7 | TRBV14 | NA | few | TGTGCCAGCAGCCAAGCCATCATCCCCTACGAGCAGTACTTC | CASSQAIIPYEQYF
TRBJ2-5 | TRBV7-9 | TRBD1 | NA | TGTGCCAGCAGCTTATACGGGGACAGGGGGCAAGAGACCCAGTACTTC | CASSLYGDRGQETQYF
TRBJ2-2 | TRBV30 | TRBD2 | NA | TGTGCCTGGAGTGGATTAGCGGGACTGAACACCGGGGAGCTGTTTTTT | CAWSGLAGLNTGELFF
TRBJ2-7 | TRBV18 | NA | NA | TGTGCCAGCTCACCACAGATGGACGCCCGCTCCTACGAGCAGTACTTC | CASSPQMDARSYEQYF
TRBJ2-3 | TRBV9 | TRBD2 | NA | TGTGCCAGCAGCTCGACTAGCGGGGGGCCCGATACGCAGTATTTT | CASSSTSGGPDTQYF
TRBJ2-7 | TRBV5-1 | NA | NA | TGCGCCAGCAGCTTTGGAGGGGTAATATCCTACGAGCAGTACTTC | CASSFGGVISYEQYF
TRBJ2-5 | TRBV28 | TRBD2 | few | TGTGCCAGCAGTTTTGGCGGGAGACGCGAGACCCAGTACTTC | CASSFGGRRETQYF
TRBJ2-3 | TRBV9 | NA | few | TGTGCCAGCAGCGCACGGACAGATACGCAGTATTTT | CASSARTDTQYF
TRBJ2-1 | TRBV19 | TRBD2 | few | TGTGCCAGTAGTATACGGCTAGCGGCCAATGAGCAGTTCTTC | CASSIRLAANEQFF
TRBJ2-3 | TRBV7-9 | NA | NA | TGTGCCAGCAGCTTAGAAGGGCACGCAGATACGCAGTATTTT | CASSLEGHADTQYF
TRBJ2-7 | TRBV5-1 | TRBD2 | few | TGCGCCAGCAGCAGAATAGGGGGACTAGCGGGAACTTCCTACGAGCAGTACTTC | CASSRIGGLAGTSYEQYF
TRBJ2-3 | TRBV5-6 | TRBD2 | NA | TGTGCCAGCAGCCGAGGACTAGCGGGAGACTCCACAGATACGCAGTATTTT | CASSRGLAGDSTDTQYF
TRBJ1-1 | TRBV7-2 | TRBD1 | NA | TGTGCCAGCAGCCAGCTGGGGACAGCCAACACTGAAGCTTTCTTT | CASSQLGTANTEAFF
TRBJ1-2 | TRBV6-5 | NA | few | TGTGCCAGCAGTGTCAGGGGAAGTAGGGACTACACCTTC | CASSVRGSRDYTF
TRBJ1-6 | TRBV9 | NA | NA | TGTGCCAGCAGCGTCAAGGGCGGTTATTCACCCCTCCACTTT | CASSVKGGYSPLHF
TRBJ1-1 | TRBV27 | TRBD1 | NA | TGTGCCAGCAGGGGGACAGGGTTGAACACTGAAGCTTTCTTT | CASRGTGLNTEAFF
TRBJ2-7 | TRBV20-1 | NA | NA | TGCAGTGCTAGAGATTTCAACGAGCAGTACTTC | CSARDFNEQYF
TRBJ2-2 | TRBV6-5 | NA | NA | TGTGCCAGCAGTTACTCGTCAGGGATGCCCGGGGAGCTGTTTTTT | CASSYSSGMPGELFF
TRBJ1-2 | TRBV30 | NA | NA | TGTGCCTGGAGTGTAGGTGGGGTCAACTATGGCTACACCTTC | CAWSVGGVNYGYTF
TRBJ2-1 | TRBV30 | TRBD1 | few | TGTGCCGGGGGACAGGGTGGTTCCTACAATGAGCAGTTCTTC | CAGGQGGSYNEQFF
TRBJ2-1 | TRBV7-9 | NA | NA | TGTGCCAGCAGCTTAGACCCGGCCTACAATGAGCAGTTCTTC | CASSLDPAYNEQFF
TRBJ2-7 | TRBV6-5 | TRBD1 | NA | TGTGCCAGCAGTGCCCGGGACAGGCCTTCGGTTCAGTACTTC | CASSARDRPSVQYF
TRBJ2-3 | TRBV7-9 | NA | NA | TGTGCCAGCAGTTTTAGCACAGATACGCAGTATTTT | CASSFSTDTQYF
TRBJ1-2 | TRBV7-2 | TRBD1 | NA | TGTGCCAGCAGCTTTTCACAGGGGGCCGGCGGCTACACCTTC | CASSFSQGAGGYTF
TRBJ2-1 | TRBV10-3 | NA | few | TGTGCCATCAGTGAGACGGCCGGTGAGCAGTTCTTC | CAISETAGEQFF
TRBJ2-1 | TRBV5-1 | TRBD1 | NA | TGCGCCAGCAGCCCCGACAGGGTCCTTGGTGAGCAGTTCTTC | CASSPDRVLGEQFF
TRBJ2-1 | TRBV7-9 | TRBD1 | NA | TGTGCCAGCAGCCCCGACAGGGTTCTCCTGAATGAGCAGTTCTTC | CASSPDRVLLNEQFF
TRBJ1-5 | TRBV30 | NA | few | TGTGCCTGGAGTGTACCTCCTATTTACGGGACGGGTAGCAATCAGCCCCAGCATTTT | CAWSVPPIYGTGSNQPQHF
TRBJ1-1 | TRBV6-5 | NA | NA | TGTGCCGTACTATCCCCAGGGTCCACTGAAGCTTTCTTT | CAVLSPGSTEAFF